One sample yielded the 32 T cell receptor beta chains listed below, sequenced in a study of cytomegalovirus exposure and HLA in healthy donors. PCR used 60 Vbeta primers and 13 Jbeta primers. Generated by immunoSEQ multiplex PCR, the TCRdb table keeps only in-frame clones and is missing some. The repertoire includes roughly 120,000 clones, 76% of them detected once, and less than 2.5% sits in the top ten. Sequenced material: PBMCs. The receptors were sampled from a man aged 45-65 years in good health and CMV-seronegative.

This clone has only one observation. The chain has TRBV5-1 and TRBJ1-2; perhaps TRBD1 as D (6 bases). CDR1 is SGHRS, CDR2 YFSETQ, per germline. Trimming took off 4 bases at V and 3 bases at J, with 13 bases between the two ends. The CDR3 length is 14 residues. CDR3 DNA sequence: TGCGCCAGCAGCATGGACAGCCCGGACTATGGCTACACCTTC. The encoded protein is CASSMDSPDYGYTF.

CDR3 sequence: CSVGTSGSDTQYF. The CDR3 nucleotides read TGCAGCGTCGGGACTAGCGGTTCAGATACGCAGTATTTT. The chain recombines TRBV29-1 with TRBJ2-3; 11 bases fit TRBD2. The germline gives CDR1 SQVTM, CDR2 ANQGSEA. Trimming removed 6 bases from V and 4 bases from J; junction bases left unmatched: 3. The CDR3 has 13 amino acids.

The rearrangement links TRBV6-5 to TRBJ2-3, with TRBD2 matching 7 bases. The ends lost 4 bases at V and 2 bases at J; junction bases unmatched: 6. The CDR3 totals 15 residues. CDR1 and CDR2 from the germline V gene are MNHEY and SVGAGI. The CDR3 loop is CASSFLADDTDTQYF. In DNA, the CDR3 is TGTGCCAGCAGTTTCCTAGCGGACGACACAGATACGCAGTATTTT.

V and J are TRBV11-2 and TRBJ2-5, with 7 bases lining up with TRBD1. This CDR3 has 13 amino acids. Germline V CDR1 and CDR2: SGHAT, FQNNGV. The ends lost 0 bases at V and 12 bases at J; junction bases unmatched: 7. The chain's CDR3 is CASSLDRQGVEYF. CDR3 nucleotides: TGTGCCAGCAGCTTAGACCGACAGGGAGTGGAGTACTTC.

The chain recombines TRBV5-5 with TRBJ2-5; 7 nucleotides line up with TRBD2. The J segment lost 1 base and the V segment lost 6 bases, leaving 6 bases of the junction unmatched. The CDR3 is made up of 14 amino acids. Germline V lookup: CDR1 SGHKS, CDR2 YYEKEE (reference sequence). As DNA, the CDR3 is TGTGCCAGCACCCTGGGAGGGCTCCAAGAGACCCAGTACTTC. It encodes CASTLGGLQETQYF.

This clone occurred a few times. The CDR3 loop is CSAHRTQGAEAFF. CDR3 sequence (DNA): TGCAGCGCTCACCGGACCCAGGGGGCTGAAGCTTTCTTT. This chain connects TRBV29-1 to TRBJ1-1; 7 bases agree with TRBD1. This CDR3 spans 13 amino acids. The trim removed 7 bases at V and 6 bases at J, leaving 11 bases unmatched. CDR1 is SQVTM and CDR2 is ANQGSEA in the germline V gene.

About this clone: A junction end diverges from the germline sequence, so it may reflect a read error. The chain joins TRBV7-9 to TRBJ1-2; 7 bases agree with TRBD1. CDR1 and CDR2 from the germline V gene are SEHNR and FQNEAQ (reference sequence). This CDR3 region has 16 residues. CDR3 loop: CSSSLARDSFNYGYTF. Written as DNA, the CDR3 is TGTTCCAGCAGCTTAGCCCGGGACAGCTTTAACTATGGCTACACCTTC.

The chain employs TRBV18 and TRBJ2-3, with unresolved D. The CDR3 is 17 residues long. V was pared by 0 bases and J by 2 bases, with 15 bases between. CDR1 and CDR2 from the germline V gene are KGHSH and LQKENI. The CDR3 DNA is TGTGCCAGCTCACCACCCTTTGAGACTGCCTACACAGATACGCAGTATTTT. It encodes CASSPPFETAYTDTQYF.

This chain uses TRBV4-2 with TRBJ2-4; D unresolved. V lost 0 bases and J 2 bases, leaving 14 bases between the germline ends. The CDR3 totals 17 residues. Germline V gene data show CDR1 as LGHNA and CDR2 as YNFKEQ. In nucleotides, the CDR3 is TGTGCCAGCAGCCAAGACTACTTAAGCCCCCCCAAAAACATTCAGTACTTC. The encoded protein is CASSQDYLSPPKNIQYF.

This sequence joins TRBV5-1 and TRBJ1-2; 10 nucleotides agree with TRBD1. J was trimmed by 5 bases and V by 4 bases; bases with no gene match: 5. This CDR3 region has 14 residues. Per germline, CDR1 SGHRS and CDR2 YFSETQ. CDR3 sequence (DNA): TGCGCCAGCAGCCTCGGACAGGGGGAGTATGGCTACACCTTC. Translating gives CASSLGQGEYGYTF.

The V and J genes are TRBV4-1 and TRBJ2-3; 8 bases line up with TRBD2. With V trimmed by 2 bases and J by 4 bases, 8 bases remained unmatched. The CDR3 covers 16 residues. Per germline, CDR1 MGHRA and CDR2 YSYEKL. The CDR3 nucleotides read TGCGCCAGCAGCCAATACGCGGGGGGTAGGGCAGATACGCAGTATTTT. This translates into CASSQYAGGRADTQYF.

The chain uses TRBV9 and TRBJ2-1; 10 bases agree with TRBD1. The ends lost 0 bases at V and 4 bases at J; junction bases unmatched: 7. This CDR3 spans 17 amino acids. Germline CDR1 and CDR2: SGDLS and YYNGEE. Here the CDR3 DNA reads TGTGCCAGCAGCGTAGCTTTGAGACAGGGGGCGTACAATGAGCAGTTCTTC. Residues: CASSVALRQGAYNEQFF.

In DNA, the CDR3 is TGTGCCAGCAGTGATGGTGTGAGCACTTCGAATGAGCAGTTCTTC. It codes for CASSDGVSTSNEQFF. The rearrangement joins TRBV2 to TRBJ2-1; D gene ambiguous. The germline gives CDR1 SNHLY, CDR2 FYNNEI. This CDR3 is 15 amino acids long. V was clipped by 3 bases and J by 7 bases, with 16 bases between them.

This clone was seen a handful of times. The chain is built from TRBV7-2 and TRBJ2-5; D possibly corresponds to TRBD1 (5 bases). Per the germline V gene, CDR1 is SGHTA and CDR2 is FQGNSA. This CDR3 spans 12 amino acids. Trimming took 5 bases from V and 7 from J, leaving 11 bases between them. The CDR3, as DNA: TGTGCCAGCAGCCCTATAGACAGGACCCAGTACTTC. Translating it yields CASSPIDRTQYF. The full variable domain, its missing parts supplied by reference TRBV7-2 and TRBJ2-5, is GAGVSQSPSNKVTEKGKDVELRCDPISGHTALYWYRQSLGQGLEFLIYFQGNSAPDKSGLPSDRFSAERTGGSVSTLTIQRTQQEDSAVYLCASSPIDRTQYFGPGTRLLVL.

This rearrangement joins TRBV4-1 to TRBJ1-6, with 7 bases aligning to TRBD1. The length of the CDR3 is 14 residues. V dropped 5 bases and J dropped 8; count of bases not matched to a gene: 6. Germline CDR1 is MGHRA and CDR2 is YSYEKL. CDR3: CASSFDREDSPLHF. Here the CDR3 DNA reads TGCGCCAGCAGCTTTGACAGGGAGGATTCACCCCTCCACTTT.

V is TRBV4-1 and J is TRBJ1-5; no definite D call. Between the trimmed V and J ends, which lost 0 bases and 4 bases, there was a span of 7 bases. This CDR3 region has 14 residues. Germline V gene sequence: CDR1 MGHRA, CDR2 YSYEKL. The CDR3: CASSQDGQNQPQHF. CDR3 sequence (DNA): TGCGCCAGCAGCCAAGATGGCCAGAATCAGCCCCAGCATTTT.

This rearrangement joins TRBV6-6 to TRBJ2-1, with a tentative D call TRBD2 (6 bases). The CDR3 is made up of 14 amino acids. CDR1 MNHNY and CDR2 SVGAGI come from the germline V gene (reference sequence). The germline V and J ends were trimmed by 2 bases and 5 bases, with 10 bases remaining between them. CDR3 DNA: TGTGCCAGCAGTTACAGGAGGGTTAACAATGAGCAGTTCTTC. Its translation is CASSYRRVNNEQFF.

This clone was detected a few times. CDR3 DNA: TGTGCCAGCACCTGGACTAGCAGTAGAGATACGCAGTATTTT. Amino acid sequence: CASTWTSSRDTQYF. The chain combines TRBV2 with TRBJ2-3; 8 nucleotides align to TRBD2. Germline V gene data show CDR1 as SNHLY and CDR2 as FYNNEI. The CDR3 is 14 amino acids. The V and J ends lost 7 bases and 5 bases, in that order; junction bases with no gene match: 8.

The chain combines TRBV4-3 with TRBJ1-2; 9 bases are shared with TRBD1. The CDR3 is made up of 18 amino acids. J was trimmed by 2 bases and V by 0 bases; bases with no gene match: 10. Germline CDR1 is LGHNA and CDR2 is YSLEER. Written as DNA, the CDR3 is TGCGCCAGCAGCCAAGATTTGTACGGGACAGGGCTCAACTATGGCTACACCTTC. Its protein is CASSQDLYGTGLNYGYTF.

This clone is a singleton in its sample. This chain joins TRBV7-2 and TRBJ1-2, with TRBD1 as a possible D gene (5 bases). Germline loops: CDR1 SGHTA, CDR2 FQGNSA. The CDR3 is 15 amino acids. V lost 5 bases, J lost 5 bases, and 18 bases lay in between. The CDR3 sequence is CASSPGTRDDYGYTF. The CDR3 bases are TGTGCCAGCAGCCCCGGGACGCGGGATGATTATGGCTACACCTTC. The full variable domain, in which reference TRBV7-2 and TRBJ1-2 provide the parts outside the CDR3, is GAGVSQSPSNKVTEKGKDVELRCDPISGHTALYWYRQSLGQGLEFLIYFQGNSAPDKSGLPSDRFSAERTGGSVSTLTIQRTQQEDSAVYLCASSPGTRDDYGYTFGSGTRLTVV.

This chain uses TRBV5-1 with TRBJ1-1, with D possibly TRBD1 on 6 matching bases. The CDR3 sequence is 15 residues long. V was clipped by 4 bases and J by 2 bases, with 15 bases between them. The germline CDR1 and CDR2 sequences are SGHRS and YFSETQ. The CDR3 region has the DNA TGCGCCAGCAGCCCCAGAACAGGGATAAACACTGAAGCTTTCTTT. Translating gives CASSPRTGINTEAFF.

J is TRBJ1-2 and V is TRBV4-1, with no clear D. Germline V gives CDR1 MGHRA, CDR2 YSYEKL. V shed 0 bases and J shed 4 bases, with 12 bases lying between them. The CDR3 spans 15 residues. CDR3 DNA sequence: TGCGCCAGCAGCCAAGATCTCCTCTGGAGCTATGGCTACACCTTC. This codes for CASSQDLLWSYGYTF.

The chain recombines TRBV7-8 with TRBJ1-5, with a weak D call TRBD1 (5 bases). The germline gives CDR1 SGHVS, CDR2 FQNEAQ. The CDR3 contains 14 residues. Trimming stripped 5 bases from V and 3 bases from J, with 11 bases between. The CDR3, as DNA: TGTGCCAGCAGCGTCGACAGAAACAATCAGCCCCAGCATTTT. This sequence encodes CASSVDRNNQPQHF.

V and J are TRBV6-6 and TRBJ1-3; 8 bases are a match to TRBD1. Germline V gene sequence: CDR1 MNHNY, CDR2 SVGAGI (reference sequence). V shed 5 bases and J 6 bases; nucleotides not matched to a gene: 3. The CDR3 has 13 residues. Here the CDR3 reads CASSQTGENTIYF. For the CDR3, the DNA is TGTGCCAGCAGTCAGACAGGGGAAAACACCATATATTTT.

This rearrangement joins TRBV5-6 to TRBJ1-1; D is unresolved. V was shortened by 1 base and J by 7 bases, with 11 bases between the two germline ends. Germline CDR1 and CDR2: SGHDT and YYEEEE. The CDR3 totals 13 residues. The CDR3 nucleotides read TGTGCCAGCAGCTTGCGGGCGGGTATTGAAGCTTTCTTT. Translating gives CASSLRAGIEAFF.

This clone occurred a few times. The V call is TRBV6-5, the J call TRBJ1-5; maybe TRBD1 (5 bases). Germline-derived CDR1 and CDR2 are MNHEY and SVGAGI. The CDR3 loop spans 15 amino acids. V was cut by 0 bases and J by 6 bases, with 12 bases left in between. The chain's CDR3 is CASSYSWGVGQPQHF. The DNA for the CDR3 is TGTGCCAGCAGTTACTCGTGGGGGGTAGGTCAGCCCCAGCATTTT.

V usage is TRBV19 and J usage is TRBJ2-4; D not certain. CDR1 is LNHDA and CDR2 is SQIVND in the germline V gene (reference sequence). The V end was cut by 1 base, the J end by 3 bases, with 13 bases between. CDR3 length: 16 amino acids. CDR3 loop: CASSIVWRQHKNIQYF. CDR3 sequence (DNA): TGTGCCAGTAGTATAGTCTGGCGGCAACACAAAAACATTCAGTACTTC.

The CDR3 is CASSPSALSPSGNTIYF. CDR3 DNA: TGTGCCAGCAGCCCGTCGGCCCTTAGCCCCTCTGGAAACACCATATATTTT. This chain uses TRBV7-6 with TRBJ1-3; D not certain. Per germline, CDR1 SGHVS and CDR2 FNYEAQ. With 5 bases removed from V and 0 bases from J, the gap between germline ends came to 17 bases. The CDR3 spans 17 residues.

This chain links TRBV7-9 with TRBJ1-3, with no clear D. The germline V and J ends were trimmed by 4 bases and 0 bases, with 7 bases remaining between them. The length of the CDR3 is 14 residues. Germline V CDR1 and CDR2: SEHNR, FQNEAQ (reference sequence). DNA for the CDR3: TGTGCCAGCAGCTACCCAGGCTCTGGAAACACCATATATTTT. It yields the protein CASSYPGSGNTIYF.

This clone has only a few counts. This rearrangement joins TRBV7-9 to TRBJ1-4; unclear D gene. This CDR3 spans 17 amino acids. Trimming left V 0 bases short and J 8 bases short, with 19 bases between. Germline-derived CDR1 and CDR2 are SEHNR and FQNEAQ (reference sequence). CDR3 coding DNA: TGTGCCAGCAGCTTAGCCACTTTAGCCGACTACTACGAAAAACTGTTTTTT. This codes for CASSLATLADYYEKLFF.

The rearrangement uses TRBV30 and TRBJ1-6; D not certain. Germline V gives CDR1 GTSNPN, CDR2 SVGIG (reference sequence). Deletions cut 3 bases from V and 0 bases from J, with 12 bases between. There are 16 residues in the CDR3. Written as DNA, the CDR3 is TGTGCCTGGAGAGCGGTACCAAGCTCCTATAATTCACCCCTCCACTTT. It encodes CAWRAVPSSYNSPLHF. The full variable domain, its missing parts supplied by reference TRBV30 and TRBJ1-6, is SQTIHQWPATLVQPVGSPLSLECTVEGTSNPNLYWYRQAAGRGLQLLFYSVGIGQISSEVPQNLSASRPQDRQFILSSKKLLLSDSGFYLCAWRAVPSSYNSPLHFGNGTRLTVT.

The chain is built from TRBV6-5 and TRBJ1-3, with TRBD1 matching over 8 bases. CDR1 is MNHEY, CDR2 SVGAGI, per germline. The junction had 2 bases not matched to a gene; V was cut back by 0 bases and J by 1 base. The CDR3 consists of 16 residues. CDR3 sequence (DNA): TGTGCCAGCAGTTACTCGGACAGGGCTTCTGGAAACACCATATATTTT. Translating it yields CASSYSDRASGNTIYF.